This T cell receptor beta chain emerged from a study of cytomegalovirus exposure and HLA in healthy donors. Points from the study as a whole: Later on, analysis showed that most CMV-associated TCR beta chains appeared to be HLA-restricted.

Each of the donors was a healthy bone marrow donor. Primers: 60 Vbeta forward and 13 Jbeta reverse. TCRdb's copy holds only in-frame clones and misses some; the assay was immunoSEQ multiplex PCR. Of approximately 120,000 clones listed, about 76% were seen once; the top ten hold about 2%. The CDR3 sequence is 15 residues long. V was clipped by 9 bases and J by 4 bases, with 18 bases between them. Germline assignment: CDR1 SGHAT and CDR2 FQNNGV. Worth noting for this clone: Its antigen is still unknown.

Sequenced sample: PBMCs. This receptor was obtained from a woman under 40 in good health and CMV-seronegative. The chain uses TRBV11-2 and TRBJ2-2; a possible D gene is TRBD2 (6 bases). The CDR3 is CASSPAPGGTGELFF. DNA of the CDR3: TGTGCCAGTTCCCCGGCCCCCGGGGGCACCGGGGAGCTGTTTTTT.